These 14 T cell receptor beta chains were all obtained from the same sample, sequenced in a study of response to subunit inactivated influenza vaccine. TCRdb re-called the RT-PCR reads through MiXCR, storing one row per CDR3 protein. The table shows about 520,000 distinct CDR3 sequences, with approximately 7.3% occurring only once. This specimen consisted of PBMCs from blood, obtained less than 30 months after vaccination. All receptors come from a man aged 45 to 75 who received an inactivated influenza vaccine.

This clonotype was detected a few times. The rearrangement joins TRBV5-1 to TRBJ2-1, with 10 bases lining up with TRBD2. Germline-derived CDR1 and CDR2 are SGHRS and YFSETQ. Unmatched junction bases numbered 5, after V lost 4 bases and J lost 4 bases. The CDR3 runs to 15 residues. CDR3 loop: CASSVSGGPYNEQFF. For the CDR3, the DNA is TGCGCCAGCAGCGTTAGCGGGGGGCCGTACAATGAGCAGTTCTTC. The full variable domain, with the rest looked up from reference TRBV5-1 and TRBJ2-1, is KAGVTQTPRYLIKTRGQQVTLSCSPISGHRSVSWYQQTPGQGLQFLFEYFSETQRNKGNFPGRFSGRQFSNSRSEMNVSTLELGDSALYLCASSVSGGPYNEQFFGPGTRLTVL.

This clonotype has just a few counts. V is TRBV15 and J is TRBJ2-7; D is perhaps TRBD1 (5 bases). V was clipped by 0 bases and J by 7 bases, with 10 bases between them. Looked up from germline, CDR1 is LNHNV and CDR2 is YYDKDF (reference sequence). The CDR3 totals 13 residues. This CDR3 reads CATSRDQGREQYF. The CDR3 DNA reads TGTGCCACCAGCAGAGATCAGGGTAGGGAGCAGTACTTC.

The CDR3 spells CASSDGGVYEQYF. The CDR3 DNA follows: TGTGCCAGCAGTGATGGGGGTGTCTACGAGCAGTACTTC. The genes are TRBV2 and TRBJ2-7; D tentatively fits TRBD1 or TRBD2 (5 bases each). V lost 3 bases and J 3 bases, leaving 9 bases between the germline ends. Germline V gene data show CDR1 as SNHLY and CDR2 as FYNNEI. This CDR3 region has 13 residues.

The rearrangement uses TRBV9 and TRBJ1-4, with unresolved D. The CDR3 covers 13 residues. Germline CDR1 and CDR2: SGDLS and YYNGEE. The V end was cut by 2 bases, the J end by 8 bases, with 10 bases between. CDR3 sequence reads: CASSVSPEEKLFF. The CDR3 DNA is TGTGCCAGCAGCGTTAGCCCCGAAGAAAAACTGTTTTTT.

This sequence joins TRBV7-2 and TRBJ2-7; TRBD2 matches at 8 bases. CDR3 size: 17 residues. The germline V gene encodes CDR1 SGHTA and CDR2 FQGNSA. J was trimmed by 0 bases and V by 5 bases; bases with no gene match: 12. The CDR3 loop reads CASSPDWAGGHSYEQYF. The CDR3 DNA sequence: TGTGCCAGCAGCCCCGACTGGGCGGGGGGTCACTCCTACGAGCAGTACTTC.

This clonotype was recorded at least ten times. The chain employs TRBV20-1 and TRBJ2-7, with 7 bases that match TRBD1. Germline CDR1 DFQATT, CDR2 SNEGSKA (reference sequence). The ends lost 6 bases at V and 4 bases at J; junction bases unmatched: 3. The CDR3 runs 11 residues. The CDR3 region is CSARQGYEQYF. The CDR3 nucleotides read TGCAGTGCCAGACAGGGATACGAGCAGTACTTC.

The V gene is TRBV7-2, the J gene TRBJ1-2; D is undetermined. From germline, CDR1 is SGHTA and CDR2 FQGNSA. Trimming took 2 bases from V and 8 from J, leaving 15 bases between them. The CDR3 totals 14 residues. The chain's CDR3 is CASSLYAVSEGYTF. In DNA form, the CDR3 reads TGTGCCAGCAGCTTATACGCCGTGTCCGAGGGCTACACCTTC.

Many counts were recorded for this clonotype. The V call is TRBV2, the J call TRBJ1-4; 10 bases map to TRBD1. CDR1 is SNHLY and CDR2 is FYNNEI in the germline V gene. This CDR3 is built from 15 residues. The trim removed 5 bases at V and 5 bases at J, leaving 5 bases unmatched. The CDR3 here is CASSPGTGENEKLFF. DNA for the CDR3: TGTGCCAGCAGTCCCGGGACAGGGGAGAATGAAAAACTGTTTTTT. The whole variable domain, filled in from reference TRBV2 and TRBJ1-4, reads EPEVTQTPSHQVTQMGQEVILRCVPISNHLYFYWYRQILGQKVEFLVSFYNNEISEKSEIFDDQFSVERPDGSNFTLKIRSTKLEDSAMYFCASSPGTGENEKLFFGSGTQLSVL.

This clonotype was recorded at least ten times. The rearrangement uses TRBV29-1 and TRBJ2-7; TRBD2 might be the D (7 bases). V was cut by 0 bases and J by 4 bases, with 10 bases left in between. There are 13 residues in the CDR3. CDR1 and CDR2 from the germline V gene are SQVTM and ANQGSEA. The CDR3 DNA follows: TGCAGCGTTGAAGAGGGAGGGGGGTACGAGCAGTACTTC. Residues: CSVEEGGGYEQYF.

This clonotype was recorded a few times. The chain uses TRBV5-1 and TRBJ2-1; 9 bases map to TRBD1. The germline V gene has CDR1 SGHRS and CDR2 YFSETQ. The V and J ends lost 2 bases and 15 bases, in that order; junction bases with no gene match: 12. The CDR3 is 14 residues long. The CDR3 sequence: CASSLPGTGSPGFF. CDR3 sequence (DNA): TGCGCCAGCAGCTTACCCGGGACAGGGAGTCCGGGGTTCTTC. Filled out from reference TRBV5-1 and TRBJ2-1, the complete variable domain reads KAGVTQTPRYLIKTRGQQVTLSCSPISGHRSVSWYQQTPGQGLQFLFEYFSETQRNKGNFPGRFSGRQFSNSRSEMNVSTLELGDSALYLCASSLPGTGSPGFFGPGTRLTVL.

This clonotype was observed a few times. CDR3 region: CASSLGRSSPLHF. In nucleotides, the CDR3 is TGTGCCAGCAGTTTGGGGCGAAGTTCACCCCTCCACTTT. This chain connects TRBV12-3 or TRBV12-4 to TRBJ1-6; possibly TRBD1 for D (5 bases). The CDR3 runs 13 residues. Between the trimmed V and J ends, which lost 3 bases and 9 bases, there was a span of 9 bases.

The chain joins TRBV19 to TRBJ2-7; D unclear. From germline, CDR1 is LNHDA and CDR2 SQIVND (reference sequence). The V end lost 5 bases, the J end lost 1 base, and 9 bases lay between the germline ends. CDR3 length: 13 residues. This CDR3 reads CASSRTTSYEQYF. CDR3 in DNA: TGTGCCAGTAGTCGTACTACTTCCTACGAGCAGTACTTC.

The chain uses TRBV24-1 and TRBJ2-2; 10 bases map to TRBD2. Germline V gene sequence: CDR1 KGHDR, CDR2 SFDVKD. The V segment lost 3 bases and the J segment 5 bases; nucleotides outside the gene matches: 5. The CDR3 has 16 residues. The CDR3 bases are TGTGCCACCAGTGATAGCGGGGGGGCCAGGACCGGGGAGCTGTTTTTT. Encoded protein: CATSDSGGARTGELFF.

This clonotype was seen a few times. The chain employs TRBV10-3 and TRBJ2-7, with a possible D match to TRBD1 (5 bases). CDR1 is ENHRY, CDR2 SYGVKD, per germline. CDR3 length equals 12 residues. V lost 10 bases and J lost 3, with 13 bases in between. The DNA for the CDR3 is TGTGCCACCCGAGTTGACAGCTACGAGCAGTACTTC. Translating gives CATRVDSYEQYF.